This T cell receptor beta chain emerged from a study of shared clonotypes between healthy human individuals. The data were produced by immunoSEQ multiplex PCR, yet TCRdb's version contains in-frame clones alone and is incomplete. Seen here are approximately 2,200,000 clones, about 92% observed once, and the top ten hold more than 1.5%. Only CD45RO-negative cells positively selected for CCR7 counted as naive CD8 cells, so terminally differentiated effector memory CD45RA+ cells were excluded. This CDR3 has 14 amino acids. Germline V gene lookup returns CDR1 MNHEY and CDR2 SVGAGI. Trimming cost V 0 bases and J 3 bases, with 8 bases left between them. Notes on the study in general: Naive subsets usually exceeded memory subsets in estimated richness. The naive CD4 repertoires of several donors were compared, and roughly 5.1% of clonotypes were shared.

This clone was recorded once. The antigen remains undetermined. J is TRBJ1-2 and V is TRBV6-5; no reliable D call. This TCR was sampled from a man between 18 and 35 years old in good health. Some clones in this sample may be carry-over from other donors' samples. Source material: naive CD8+ T cells from PBMCs. CDR3 region: CASSYSGSHYGYTF. The CDR3 DNA reads as TGTGCCAGCAGTTACTCAGGCAGTCACTATGGCTACACCTTC.